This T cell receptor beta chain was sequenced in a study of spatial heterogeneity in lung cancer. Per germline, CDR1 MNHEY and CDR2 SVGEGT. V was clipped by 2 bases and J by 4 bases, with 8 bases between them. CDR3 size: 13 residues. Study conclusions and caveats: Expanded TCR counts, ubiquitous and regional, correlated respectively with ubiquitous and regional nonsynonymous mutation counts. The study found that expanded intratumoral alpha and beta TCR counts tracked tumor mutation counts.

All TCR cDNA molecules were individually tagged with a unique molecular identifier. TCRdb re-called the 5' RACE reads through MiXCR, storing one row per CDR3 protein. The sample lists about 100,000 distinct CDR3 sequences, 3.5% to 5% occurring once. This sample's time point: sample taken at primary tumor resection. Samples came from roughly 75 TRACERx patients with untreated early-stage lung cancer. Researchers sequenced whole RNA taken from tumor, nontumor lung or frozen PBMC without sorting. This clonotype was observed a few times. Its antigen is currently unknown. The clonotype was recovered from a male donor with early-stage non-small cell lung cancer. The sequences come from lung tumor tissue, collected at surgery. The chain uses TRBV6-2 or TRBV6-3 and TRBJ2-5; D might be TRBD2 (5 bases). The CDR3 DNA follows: TGTGCCAGCAGTTACGTCGGGATAGAGACCCAGTACTTC. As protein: CASSYVGIETQYF.